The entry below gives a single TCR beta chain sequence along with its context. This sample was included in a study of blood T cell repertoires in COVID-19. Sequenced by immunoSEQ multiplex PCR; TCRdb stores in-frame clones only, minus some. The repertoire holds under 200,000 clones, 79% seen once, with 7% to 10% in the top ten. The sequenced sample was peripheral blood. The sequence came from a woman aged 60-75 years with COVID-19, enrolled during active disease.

This chain's CDR3 is CASSLMSRAKNIQYF. As DNA, the CDR3 is TGTGCCAGCAGCTTAATGAGTCGTGCCAAAAACATTCAGTACTTC. J is TRBJ2-4 and V is TRBV7-3, with unresolved D. The V end was cut by 1 base, the J end by 1 base, with 8 bases between. Germline assignment: CDR1 SGHTA and CDR2 FQGTGA. CDR3 size: 15 residues.